Below are 11 T cell receptor beta chains sequenced from a single sample in a study of metastatic and nonmetastatic thyroid tumors. Via MiXCR, TCRdb re-called the PCR reads. Here the sample spans under 8,500 clones, roughly two fifths being singletons. Prior to thyroid surgery, none of the patients had received any treatment. Source material: tumor tissue. The receptors come from a female donor with papillary thyroid cancer or a benign thyroid nodule (not recorded which). Some clones in this sample may be carry-over from other donors' samples.

This clone was detected only once. V gene TRBV7-6 combines with J gene TRBJ2-2; 10 bases are shared with TRBD2. V dropped 5 bases and J dropped 0; count of bases not matched to a gene: 9. This CDR3 has 18 residues. Germline V lookup: CDR1 SGHVS, CDR2 FNYEAQ. The chain's CDR3 is CASSILAGASSNTGELFF. CDR3 coding DNA: TGTGCCAGCAGCATTCTAGCGGGAGCGAGTTCGAACACCGGGGAGCTGTTTTTT.

This clone was detected a few times. The V gene is TRBV4-1, the J gene TRBJ1-4, with D uncertain. Looked up from germline, CDR1 is MGHRA and CDR2 is YSYEKL. The CDR3 runs 16 residues. Trimming took off 0 bases at V and 5 bases at J, with 13 bases between the two ends. CDR3 nucleotide sequence: TGCGCCAGCAGCCAAGATATCTACCGCTTAAATGAAAAACTGTTTTTT. This encodes CASSQDIYRLNEKLFF.

In DNA form, the CDR3 reads TGCAGTGCTATTGTTGGCTACACCTTC. It encodes CSAIVGYTF. This rearrangement joins TRBV20-1 to TRBJ1-2; no clear D. Germline CDR1 DFQATT, CDR2 SNEGSKA (reference sequence). The CDR3 consists of 9 residues. Trimming shortened V by 4 bases and J by 7 bases, and 4 bases separated the two germline ends.

Notes on this clone: One end of the junction is discordant with germline, which a read error may explain. V usage is TRBV6-2 or TRBV6-3 and J usage is TRBJ1-6; D gene ambiguous. Looked up from germline, CDR1 is MNHEY and CDR2 is SVGEGT. The CDR3 has 16 residues. The CDR3: CDSSDMTGAYNSPLHF. The CDR3 DNA is TGTGACAGCAGTGACATGACCGGCGCCTATAATTCACCCCTCCACTTT.

This clone ranks as medium-sized. The V gene is TRBV20-1, the J gene TRBJ2-3; 8 bases map to TRBD2. V gave up 4 bases and J gave up 8 bases; unmatched junction bases: 14. The CDR3 extends over 15 amino acids. From germline, CDR1 is DFQATT and CDR2 SNEGSKA (reference sequence). CDR3 nucleotide sequence: TGCAGTGCTATTAGCGGGGATAATTTTCGAGCTACGCAGTATTTT. Encoded protein: CSAISGDNFRATQYF.

This clone was counted a single time. The V and J genes are TRBV30 and TRBJ1-2, with D perhaps TRBD1 (5 bases). Germline loops: CDR1 GTSNPN, CDR2 SVGIG (reference sequence). The CDR3 loop spans 15 amino acids. V was cut by 2 bases and J by 6 bases, with 19 bases left in between. The DNA of the CDR3 is TGTGCCTGGAGTCATGGGGGTATGGACGCGGATGGCTACACCTTC. As protein: CAWSHGGMDADGYTF.

This clone was counted only a few times. The gene calls are TRBV12-3 or TRBV12-4 and TRBJ1-2, with a tentative D call TRBD1 (5 bases). The CDR3 loop spans 16 amino acids. V was shortened by 4 bases and J by 5 bases, with 20 bases between the two germline ends. The CDR3 reads CASSSAGGHTAYGYTF. The CDR3 DNA reads TGTGCCAGCAGTTCAGCGGGAGGACACACCGCGTATGGCTACACCTTC.

The rearrangement links TRBV20-1 to TRBJ1-6; D possibly corresponds to TRBD1 (6 bases). From germline, CDR1 is DFQATT and CDR2 SNEGSKA (reference sequence). This CDR3 has 17 residues. The ends were cut back, 6 bases at V and 0 bases at J, with 18 bases in the middle. The CDR3 spells CSAWEGGASSYNSPLHF. The DNA for the CDR3 is TGCAGTGCCTGGGAAGGGGGGGCTAGCTCCTATAATTCACCCCTCCACTTT.

This sequence joins TRBV7-6 and TRBJ2-7; TRBD2 aligns across 10 bases. The CDR3 loop spans 15 amino acids. After removal of 5 bases from V and 3 bases from J, the junction contained 7 bases not matched to a gene. From germline, CDR1 is SGHVS and CDR2 FNYEAQ. This CDR3 reads CASSLLASGSYEQYF. In DNA, the CDR3 is TGTGCCAGCAGCCTCCTGGCTAGCGGGAGCTACGAGCAGTACTTC.

This clone ranks as medium-sized. V and J are TRBV15 and TRBJ1-5; D might be TRBD1 (6 bases). Germline V gene lookup returns CDR1 LNHNV and CDR2 YYDKDF (reference sequence). The V gene lost 0 bases and the J gene lost 3 bases, with 9 bases spanning the gap. The CDR3 consists of 15 residues. The CDR3 reads CATSRDGDTNQPQHF. CDR3 coding DNA: TGTGCCACCAGCAGAGATGGGGACACCAATCAGCCCCAGCATTTT. The full variable domain, completed using reference TRBV15 and TRBJ1-5, is DAMVIQNPRYQVTQFGKPVTLSCSQTLNHNVMYWYQQKSSQAPKLLFHYYDKDFNNEADTPDNFQSRRPNTSFCFLDIRSPGLGDTAMYLCATSRDGDTNQPQHFGDGTRLSIL.

The gene calls are TRBV20-1 and TRBJ1-5, with a tentative D call TRBD1 (6 bases). The V end lost 0 bases, the J end lost 1 base, and 13 bases lay between the germline ends. CDR1 is DFQATT, CDR2 SNEGSKA, per germline (reference sequence). The CDR3 contains 16 residues. The CDR3 sequence: CSARDRVGGSNQPQHF. The CDR3 DNA sequence: TGCAGTGCTAGAGATCGCGTAGGGGGGAGCAATCAGCCCCAGCATTTT.